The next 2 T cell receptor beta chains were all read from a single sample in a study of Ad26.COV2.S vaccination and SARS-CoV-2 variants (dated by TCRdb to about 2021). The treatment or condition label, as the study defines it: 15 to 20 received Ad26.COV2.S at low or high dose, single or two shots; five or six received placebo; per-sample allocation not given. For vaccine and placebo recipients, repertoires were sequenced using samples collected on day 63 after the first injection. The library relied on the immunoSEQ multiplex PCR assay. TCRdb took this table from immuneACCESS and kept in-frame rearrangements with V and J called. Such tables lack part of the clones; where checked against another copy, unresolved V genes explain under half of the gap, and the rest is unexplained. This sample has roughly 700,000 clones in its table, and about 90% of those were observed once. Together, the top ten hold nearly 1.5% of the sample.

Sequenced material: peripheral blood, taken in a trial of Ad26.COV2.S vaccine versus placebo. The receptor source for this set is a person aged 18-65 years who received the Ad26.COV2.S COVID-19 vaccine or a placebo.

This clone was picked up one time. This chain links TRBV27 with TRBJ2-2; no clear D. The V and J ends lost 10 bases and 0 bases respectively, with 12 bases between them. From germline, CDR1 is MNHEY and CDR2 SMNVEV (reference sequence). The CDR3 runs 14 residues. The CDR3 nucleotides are TGTGCCACCCGGCAGAGACCGAACACCGGGGAGCTGTTTTTT. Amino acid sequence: CATRQRPNTGELFF.

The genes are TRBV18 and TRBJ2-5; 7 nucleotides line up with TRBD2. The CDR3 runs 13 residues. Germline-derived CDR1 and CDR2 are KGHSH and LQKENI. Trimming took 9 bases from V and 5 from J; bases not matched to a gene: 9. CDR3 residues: CASATGLEETQYF. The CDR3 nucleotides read TGTGCCAGTGCCACTGGACTAGAGGAGACCCAGTACTTC.